Below, 16 T cell receptor beta chains from the same sample are listed, as sequenced in a study of blood T cell repertoires in COVID-19. Only in-frame clones appear in the TCRdb table, and some are missing; sequencing was by immunoSEQ multiplex PCR. The sample records over 150,000 clones, approximately 80% being singletons. Sequenced material: PBMCs or T cells enriched from blood (not recorded which). The receptors derive from a woman aged 45-65 years who had recovered from COVID-19.

The rearrangement links TRBV5-5 to TRBJ1-2, with D possibly matching TRBD1 (5 bases). V lost 0 bases, J lost 7 bases, and 13 bases lay in between. Germline V CDR1 and CDR2: SGHKS, YYEKEE (reference sequence). The CDR3 loop spans 14 amino acids. DNA for the CDR3: TGTGCCAGCAGCTTGGAAGGGGCTAGGGGTGGCTACACCTTC. This encodes CASSLEGARGGYTF.

The V call is TRBV9, the J call TRBJ1-1, with 7 bases matching TRBD1. This CDR3 region has 15 residues. Looked up from germline, CDR1 is SGDLS and CDR2 is YYNGEE. J gave up 1 base and V 4 bases, and 7 bases lay outside the gene matches. This CDR3 is CASSPRTGPNTEAFF. The CDR3 DNA sequence: TGTGCCAGCAGCCCCCGGACAGGCCCGAACACTGAAGCTTTCTTT.

V usage is TRBV6-5 and J usage is TRBJ1-2, with 7 bases fitting TRBD1. The trim removed 5 bases at V and 6 bases at J, leaving 12 bases unmatched. The CDR3 has 15 amino acids. Germline CDR1 is MNHEY and CDR2 is SVGAGI. CDR3 DNA: TGTGCCAGCAGTAGGGGGACAGTAGCGGTCGATGGCTACACCTTC. Protein: CASSRGTVAVDGYTF.

The V and J genes are TRBV13 and TRBJ1-3; D is unresolved. CDR1 and CDR2 (germline): PRHDT, FYEKMQ (reference sequence). This CDR3 is built from 13 residues. V lost 4 bases to trimming and J lost 2 bases, with 6 bases between them. As DNA, the CDR3 is TGTGCCAGCAGCTCCTCCCCTGGAAACACCATATATTTT. This translates into CASSSSPGNTIYF. The complete variable domain, with remaining parts taken from reference TRBV13 and TRBJ1-3, reads AAGVIQSPRHLIKEKRETATLKCYPIPRHDTVYWYQQGPGQDPQFLISFYEKMQSDKGSIPDRFSAQQFSDYHSELNMSSLELGDSALYFCASSSSPGNTIYFGEGSWLTVV.

DNA for the CDR3: TGCGCCAGCAGCCACCGACTAGCGGGAGGAGAGACCCAGTACTTC. It is translated as CASSHRLAGGETQYF. The genes are TRBV5-1 and TRBJ2-5, with 13 bases identical to TRBD2. Losses at the gene ends were 4 bases for V and 4 bases for J; bases not matched to a gene: 4. The CDR3 is 15 residues long. Germline V lookup: CDR1 SGHRS, CDR2 YFSETQ.

The chain carries TRBV13 and TRBJ2-1, with D tentatively TRBD2 (7 bases). CDR1 and CDR2 from the germline V gene are PRHDT and FYEKMQ (reference sequence). This CDR3 has 14 residues. Trimming left V 4 bases short and J 8 bases short, with 15 bases between. DNA of the CDR3: TGTGCCAGCAGCTCCCTGGGGGAGGGGGATGAGCAGTTCTTC. Translation: CASSSLGEGDEQFF.

This chain joins TRBV7-3 and TRBJ1-2; no clear D. The length of the CDR3 is 15 residues. Germline V gives CDR1 SGHTA, CDR2 FQGTGA. Trimming shortened V by 2 bases and J by 2 bases, and 12 bases separated the two germline ends. CDR3 coding DNA: TGTGCCAGCAGCTTATCATCCACACAGAACTATGGCTACACCTTC. It translates to CASSLSSTQNYGYTF.

The chain joins TRBV7-3 to TRBJ1-1, with D possibly matching TRBD1 (5 bases). The CDR3 is made up of 13 amino acids. V was pared by 4 bases and J by 3 bases, with 9 bases between. Germline assignment: CDR1 SGHTA and CDR2 FQGTGA. CDR3 amino acids: CASSSTRDTEAFF. In nucleotides, the CDR3 is TGTGCCAGCAGCTCAACCAGGGACACTGAAGCTTTCTTT. Full variable domain (missing parts from reference TRBV7-3 and TRBJ1-1): GAGVSQTPSNKVTEKGKYVELRCDPISGHTALYWYRQSLGQGPEFLIYFQGTGAADDSGLPNDRFFAVRPEGSVSTLKIQRTERGDSAVYLCASSSTRDTEAFFGQGTRLTVV.

The CDR3: CASSLSGRGTDTQYF. CDR3 sequence (DNA): TGTGCCAGCAGCTTATCCGGGCGGGGCACAGATACGCAGTATTTT. This rearrangement joins TRBV7-3 to TRBJ2-3; weak D call: TRBD2 (5 bases). Germline loops: CDR1 SGHTA, CDR2 FQGTGA. This CDR3 region has 15 residues. V lost 2 bases, J lost 1 base, and 10 bases lay in between.

V usage is TRBV7-3 and J usage is TRBJ2-6; D remains ambiguous. V lost 3 bases to trimming and J lost 4 bases, with 7 bases between them. Germline assignment: CDR1 SGHTA and CDR2 FQGTGA. The CDR3 is made up of 14 amino acids. CDR3 amino acids: CASSFQSGANVLTF. The CDR3 nucleotides are TGTGCCAGCAGCTTTCAATCCGGGGCCAACGTCCTGACTTTC.

V and J are TRBV15 and TRBJ2-3; TRBD2 might be the D (6 bases). Trimming took off 6 bases at V and 0 bases at J, with 10 bases between the two ends. This CDR3 spans 14 amino acids. Germline assignment: CDR1 LNHNV and CDR2 YYDKDF (reference sequence). DNA for the CDR3: TGTGCCACCAGGGTTAGCGGTAGCACAGATACGCAGTATTTT. Translation gives CATRVSGSTDTQYF.

This clone appeared once. The CDR3 loop reads CASSLAGTREETQYF. In nucleotides, the CDR3 is TGCGCCAGCAGCTTGGCCGGGACAAGAGAAGAGACCCAGTACTTC. The V call is TRBV5-1, the J call TRBJ2-5; possibly TRBD1 for D (6 bases). The CDR3 runs 15 residues. The V and J ends lost 0 bases and 3 bases respectively, with 12 bases between them. Per germline, CDR1 SGHRS and CDR2 YFSETQ.

The rearrangement uses TRBV5-4 and TRBJ1-2; D is unclear. CDR3 size: 15 residues. V dropped 1 base and J dropped 0 bases, with 10 bases sitting between them. CDR1 and CDR2 (germline): SGHNT, YYREEE (reference sequence). The CDR3 loop reads CASSLSGSPNYGYTF. CDR3 nucleotide sequence: TGTGCCAGCAGCTTGTCTGGCAGTCCTAACTATGGCTACACCTTC. Supplemented by reference TRBV5-4 and TRBJ1-2, the full variable domain reads ETGVTQSPTHLIKTRGQQVTLRCSSQSGHNTVSWYQQALGQGPQFIFQYYREEENGRGNFPPRFSGLQFPNYSSELNVNALELDDSALYLCASSLSGSPNYGYTFGSGTRLTVV.

The V gene is TRBV5-1, the J gene TRBJ1-1, with D possibly matching TRBD1 (5 bases). V lost 1 base and J lost 1, with 14 bases in between. Per germline, CDR1 SGHRS and CDR2 YFSETQ. This CDR3 spans 16 amino acids. CDR3 sequence: CASSLSGRIKNTEAFF. The CDR3 DNA is TGCGCCAGCAGCTTGTCAGGGAGGATAAAGAACACTGAAGCTTTCTTT.

This chain connects TRBV30 to TRBJ1-2, with 7 bases aligning to TRBD1. The CDR3 has 14 amino acids. Germline assignment: CDR1 GTSNPN and CDR2 SVGIG (reference sequence). Germline trimming cut 0 bases from V and 2 bases from J; bases unmatched to any gene: 3. CDR3 region: CAWSVGGGNYGYTF. Written as DNA, the CDR3 is TGTGCCTGGAGTGTAGGAGGGGGCAACTATGGCTACACCTTC.

The table lists this clone with a few counts. The chain uses TRBV28 and TRBJ2-1; D is ambiguous. The CDR3 has 12 residues. Per germline, CDR1 MDHEN and CDR2 SYDVKM. V was pared by 6 bases and J by 4 bases, with 7 bases between. The CDR3 protein is CASSGDYNEQFF. CDR3 bases: TGTGCCAGCAGCGGTGATTACAATGAGCAGTTCTTC.